Shown below are 22 T cell receptor beta chains from a single sample sequenced in a study of blood T cells in healthy people across ages. A J-beta primer mix and a sample-barcoded 5' primer were used in a second PCR of roughly 6 to 11 cycles. Via MiXCR, TCRdb re-called the 5' RACE reads, giving one row per CDR3 protein. The sample yields roughly 830,000 distinct CDR3 sequences, around 68% seen once. Material for sequencing was blood. The receptor source for this set is a man younger than 45 in good health.

The rearrangement joins TRBV4-3 to TRBJ2-6; maybe TRBD1 (5 bases). V gave up 3 bases and J gave up 0 bases, with 18 bases separating them. The CDR3 has 19 residues. Germline CDR1 and CDR2: LGHNA and YSLEER. The CDR3 reads CASSQESGMGFSGANVLTF. As DNA, the CDR3 is TGCGCCAGCAGCCAGGAATCAGGGATGGGGTTCTCTGGGGCCAACGTCCTGACTTTC.

The V call is TRBV2, the J call TRBJ1-5; D is unresolved. CDR1 SNHLY and CDR2 FYNNEI come from the germline V gene. Trimming took off 5 bases at V and 1 base at J, with 18 bases between the two ends. This CDR3 spans 17 amino acids. The CDR3 sequence is CASSFIWESPSNQPQHF. In nucleotides, the CDR3 is TGTGCCAGCAGTTTTATTTGGGAATCTCCGAGCAATCAGCCCCAGCATTTT.

The V gene is TRBV2, the J gene TRBJ1-4; D not resolved. This CDR3 has 13 amino acids. The germline gives CDR1 SNHLY, CDR2 FYNNEI. Between the trimmed V and J ends, which lost 2 bases and 10 bases, there was a span of 11 bases. The CDR3 here is CASSESPKGKLFF. The CDR3 DNA follows: TGTGCCAGCAGTGAATCCCCGAAAGGAAAACTGTTTTTT.

A few counts support this clonotype. V and J are TRBV7-9 and TRBJ1-1; D is undetermined. The CDR3 has 13 residues. Germline lookup yields CDR1 SEHNR and CDR2 FQNEAQ (reference sequence). Trimming cost V 3 bases and J 2 bases, with 7 bases left between them. CDR3 protein: CASSFLANTEAFF. The DNA for the CDR3 is TGTGCCAGCAGCTTTTTAGCAAACACTGAAGCTTTCTTT.

The chain combines TRBV29-1 with TRBJ2-1, with D maybe TRBD1 (5 bases). Germline V gene data show CDR1 as SQVTM and CDR2 as ANQGSEA. V was shortened by 8 bases and J by 9 bases, with 14 bases between the two germline ends. The CDR3 has 11 residues. The CDR3: CSLPGQPEQFF. The DNA of the CDR3 is TGCAGCCTGCCCGGACAACCTGAGCAGTTCTTC.

Regarding this clonotype: One end of the junction varies from germline; a read error may be responsible. The chain links TRBV20-1 to TRBJ2-1; 13 bases are shared with TRBD2. The CDR3 spans 17 residues. CDR1 is DFQATT, CDR2 SNEGSKA, per germline (reference sequence). This CDR3 is CSARDRTSGGLGIEQFF. Here the CDR3 DNA reads TGCAGCGCTAGAGATCGGACTAGCGGGGGACTAGGGATTGAGCAGTTCTTC.

V and J are TRBV3-1 and TRBJ1-5, with D uncertain. CDR1 is LGHDT and CDR2 is YNNKEL in the germline V gene (reference sequence). The CDR3 runs to 15 residues. V was trimmed by 0 bases and J by 3 bases, leaving 9 bases between them. CDR3 sequence (DNA): TGTGCCAGCAGCCAAGATCCAGGCACCAATCAGCCCCAGCATTTT. This codes for CASSQDPGTNQPQHF.

This clonotype was seen only a few times. This chain links TRBV7-9 with TRBJ2-1; D possibly corresponds to TRBD2 (6 bases). The CDR3 spans 12 residues. CDR1 is SEHNR, CDR2 FQNEAQ, per germline (reference sequence). V was cut by 1 base and J by 10 bases, with 8 bases left in between. The CDR3 is CASSLVLAEQFF. The DNA of the CDR3 is TGTGCCAGCAGCTTAGTCCTAGCGGAGCAGTTCTTC.

This clonotype turned up a few times. The chain's CDR3 is CSAILAGGRSEFF. CDR3 nucleotide sequence: TGCAGCGCCATACTAGCGGGGGGCCGGAGCGAGTTCTTC. This chain connects TRBV29-1 to TRBJ2-1; 12 bases align to TRBD2. CDR1 and CDR2 from the germline V gene are SQVTM and ANQGSEA. This CDR3 has 13 amino acids. V lost 7 bases, J lost 14 bases, and 12 bases stayed unmatched.

The V call is TRBV7-2, the J call TRBJ2-5; 9 bases align to TRBD2. The V and J ends lost 5 bases and 1 base, in that order; junction bases with no gene match: 11. Germline values: CDR1 SGHTA, CDR2 FQGNSA. This CDR3 spans 17 amino acids. This CDR3 is CASSRVRAGGLQETQYF. CDR3 DNA sequence: TGTGCCAGCAGCCGAGTGCGGGCGGGGGGGCTCCAAGAGACCCAGTACTTC.

The CDR3 loop reads CSAAGSNQPQHF. CDR3 coding DNA: TGCAGCGCCGCAGGGAGCAATCAGCCCCAGCATTTT. The chain is built from TRBV29-1 and TRBJ1-5; tentative D call: TRBD1 (5 bases). Germline assignment: CDR1 SQVTM and CDR2 ANQGSEA. Trimming left V 7 bases short and J 1 base short, with 8 bases between. This CDR3 spans 12 amino acids.

The rearrangement uses TRBV6-2 or TRBV6-3 and TRBJ2-1; 7 nucleotides line up with TRBD2. The CDR3 is 15 residues long. Germline CDR1 and CDR2: MNHEY and SVGEGT. V dropped 0 bases and J dropped 4; count of bases not matched to a gene: 3. CDR3 residues: CASSYSRGDYNEQFF. CDR3 nucleotide sequence: TGTGCCAGCAGTTACTCCCGGGGGGATTACAATGAGCAGTTCTTC.

This clonotype was seen at least ten times. The chain links TRBV4-2 to TRBJ1-1, with unresolved D. The germline V and J ends were trimmed by 1 base and 0 bases, with 12 bases remaining between them. This CDR3 comprises 16 residues. The germline V gene encodes CDR1 LGHNA and CDR2 YNFKEQ. The CDR3 sequence: CASSQGGGSLNTEAFF. For the CDR3, the DNA is TGTGCCAGCAGCCAAGGTGGTGGCAGCCTGAACACTGAAGCTTTCTTT.

The chain recombines TRBV6-5 with TRBJ2-1, with 7 nucleotides matching TRBD2. The CDR3 spans 14 residues. The ends lost 6 bases at V and 5 bases at J; junction bases unmatched: 7. CDR1 and CDR2 from the germline V gene are MNHEY and SVGAGI. The CDR3 DNA sequence: TGTGCCAGCAGGGGTTCGGGACTAAACAATGAGCAGTTCTTC. This sequence encodes CASRGSGLNNEQFF.

The CDR3 sequence is CASSPPPTGRTYNEQFF. DNA for the CDR3: TGTGCCAGCAGCCCCCCCCCCACGGGTAGGACCTACAATGAGCAGTTCTTC. V gene TRBV11-2 combines with J gene TRBJ2-1; no clear D. The CDR3 covers 17 residues. V lost 5 bases to trimming and J lost 2 bases, with 19 bases between them. Germline-derived CDR1 and CDR2 are SGHAT and FQNNGV.

This chain uses TRBV5-6 with TRBJ2-5; D is undetermined. The CDR3 consists of 12 residues. Trimming shortened V by 5 bases and J by 5 bases, and 10 bases separated the two germline ends. The V gene's germline CDR1 is SGHDT and CDR2 YYEEEE. CDR3 nucleotides: TGTGCCAGCAGTCAGAACACCGAGACCCAGTACTTC. It encodes CASSQNTETQYF.

The chain employs TRBV7-9 and TRBJ2-6; D uncertain. V was pared by 4 bases and J by 0 bases, with 10 bases between. The germline CDR1 and CDR2 sequences are SEHNR and FQNEAQ (reference sequence). The CDR3 spans 16 residues. The CDR3 protein is CASSSRYTSGANVLTF. DNA for the CDR3: TGTGCCAGCAGCTCCCGCTATACCTCTGGGGCCAACGTCCTGACTTTC.

J is TRBJ2-1 and V is TRBV7-3; 7 bases agree with TRBD2. J was trimmed by 2 bases and V by 1 base; bases with no gene match: 5. Germline loops: CDR1 SGHTA, CDR2 FQGTGA. This CDR3 has 16 amino acids. CDR3 DNA sequence: TGTGCCAGCAGCTTAAGTCCAGGACTAGCCTACAATGAGCAGTTCTTC. Protein: CASSLSPGLAYNEQFF.

V usage is TRBV12-3 or TRBV12-4 and J usage is TRBJ2-7, with TRBD1 matching 9 bases. This CDR3 has 13 amino acids. V was pared by 8 bases and J by 2 bases, with 4 bases of the junction left unmatched. Written as DNA, the CDR3 is TGTGCCAGCCTCCGGGACAGGGCCTACGAGCAGTACTTC. Protein sequence: CASLRDRAYEQYF.

The chain is built from TRBV6-6 and TRBJ1-2, with TRBD1 matching 7 bases. V shed 10 bases, J shed 5 bases, and the junction held 7 bases outside the gene matches. CDR3 length: 12 amino acids. Germline assignment: CDR1 MNHNY and CDR2 SVGAGI (reference sequence). CDR3 nucleotide sequence: TGTGCCACCCTCCCGACAGGGTATGGCTACACCTTC. Encoded protein: CATLPTGYGYTF.

The chain recombines TRBV20-1 with TRBJ2-1, with D possibly matching TRBD1 (6 bases). Germline assignment: CDR1 DFQATT and CDR2 SNEGSKA (reference sequence). V was shortened by 6 bases and J by 9 bases, with 12 bases between the two germline ends. CDR3 length: 11 amino acids. The chain's CDR3 is CSARGFFEQFF. The CDR3 DNA is TGCAGTGCCAGGGGATTCTTTGAGCAGTTCTTC.

The chain carries TRBV4-2 and TRBJ1-5; the match to TRBD1 covers 10 bases. Per germline, CDR1 LGHNA and CDR2 YNFKEQ. The CDR3 consists of 18 residues. V was pared by 0 bases and J by 7 bases, with 12 bases of the junction left unmatched. CDR3 in amino acids: CASSQDKDRGLFGQPQHF. In nucleotides, the CDR3 is TGTGCCAGCAGCCAAGATAAGGACAGGGGGTTGTTCGGACAGCCCCAGCATTTT.